This T cell receptor (beta chain) emerged from a study of cytomegalovirus exposure and HLA in healthy donors. Whole-study context: An early data release held around 80 million unique TCRs from HLA-typed donors. Study-level findings and limits: Cytomegalovirus status was reportedly diagnosed by the classifier with high sensitivity and specificity.

Remarks on this clone: The antigen is not known.

Per germline, CDR1 DFQATT and CDR2 SNEGSKA (reference sequence). V lost 5 bases to trimming and J lost 4 bases, with 9 bases between them. This CDR3 is built from 11 residues. Primers included in the PCR were 60 Vbeta and 13 Jbeta primers. How the authors handled the data: About 80 million unique TCR beta chains, approximately 11 million of them shared, were counted by a later analysis. Data came from immunoSEQ multiplex PCR; TCRdb stores just in-frame clones and leaves some out. The D gene and trimming were derived from the DNA, and the V and J assignments and clone size from that table. Of 150,000 to 200,000 clones listed, less than 80% were seen once; the top ten hold roughly 4.5%. The donors were healthy bone marrow donors.

This chain joins TRBV20-1 and TRBJ2-7, with D maybe TRBD2 (5 bases). This clonotype originated in a woman aged 25 to 39 in good health and CMV-seropositive. Sequenced: PBMCs. The CDR3 sequence is CSAGERYEQYF. The CDR3 region has the DNA TGCAGTGCTGGGGAGCGGTACGAGCAGTACTTC.